This entry features one T cell receptor (beta chain) sequence. Authors' processing steps: Counts of nucleated cells, estimated from reference gene primer amplification, were obtained. Generated by immunoSEQ multiplex PCR, the TCRdb table keeps only in-frame clones and is missing some. The D gene and trimming were derived from the DNA, and the V and J assignments and clone size from that table. The sample shows more than 150,000 clones, about three quarters of them seen only once. This sample is drawn from a study of blood T cell repertoires in COVID-19. The overall study: Collection of acute and convalescent COVID-19 samples took place in the United States, Italy and Spain. Nucleic acid was either cDNA or gDNA, and it came from T cells, B-cell-depleted T cells, or PBMCs.

Germline values: CDR1 SGHRS, CDR2 YFSETQ. The CDR3 consists of 20 residues. Germline trimming cut 1 base from V and 1 base from J; bases unmatched to any gene: 15. The V gene is TRBV5-1, the J gene TRBJ2-3; 10 bases map to TRBD2. Sequenced sample: peripheral blood. This receptor was taken from a woman aged 80 or over with active or convalescent COVID-19. The CDR3 region is CASSLLFSPAGGRGTDTQYF. The DNA of the CDR3 is TGCGCCAGCAGCTTGCTCTTTAGCCCAGCGGGGGGGCGGGGCACAGATACGCAGTATTTT.